Below, 18 T cell receptor beta chains from the same sample are listed, as sequenced in a study of blood T cells in healthy people across ages. For the second PCR, which ran for roughly 7 to 11 cycles, a sample-barcoded 5' primer and a J-beta primer mix were used. TCRdb processed the 5' RACE reads anew with MiXCR; each CDR3 protein has one entry. The sample shows approximately 2,000,000 distinct CDR3 sequences, about two fifths of them seen only once. Sequencing was done on a sample of blood. These receptors all stem from a human donor in good health.

There are a few counts of this clonotype. The chain joins TRBV24-1 to TRBJ2-4; D call uncertain. The DNA end is a closer match to TRBJ2-7, so the J assignment may be wrong. Germline CDR1 reads KGHDR; CDR2 reads SFDVKD. The CDR3 is 9 residues long. The CDR3 coding sequence is TGTGCCACCAGTGACGAGCAGTACTTC. It codes for CATSDEQYF.

This chain links TRBV6-5 with TRBJ2-7; D possibly corresponds to TRBD1 (6 bases). CDR1 is MNHEY and CDR2 is SVGAGI in the germline V gene. The V end lost 6 bases, the J end lost 3 bases, and 18 bases lay between the germline ends. The CDR3 has 15 amino acids. The CDR3 here is CASRKGQPEYYEQYF. The CDR3 nucleotides read TGTGCCAGCAGGAAAGGACAGCCTGAATACTACGAGCAGTACTTC.

The sample holds a few counts of this clonotype. The chain links TRBV9 to TRBJ2-1; 7 bases agree with TRBD1. Germline CDR1 is SGDLS and CDR2 is YYNGEE. The V segment lost 4 bases and the J segment 10 bases; nucleotides outside the gene matches: 5. CDR3 length: 12 amino acids. The CDR3 protein is CASSLSGQEQFF. The CDR3, as DNA: TGTGCCAGCAGCCTATCGGGACAGGAGCAGTTCTTC.

The table lists this clonotype with many counts. This chain links TRBV4-2 with TRBJ2-4, with 7 positions matching TRBD1. Per the germline V gene, CDR1 is LGHNA and CDR2 is YNFKEQ. The V and J ends lost 4 bases and 7 bases, in that order; junction bases with no gene match: 10. The CDR3 sequence is 15 residues long. The CDR3 spells CASSLAGGVGNIQYF. CDR3 bases: TGTGCCAGCAGCCTAGCAGGGGGAGTGGGGAACATTCAGTACTTC.

The gene calls are TRBV20-1 and TRBJ2-1; D is ambiguous. V lost 7 bases, J lost 11 bases, and 21 bases lay in between. CDR1 and CDR2 from the germline V gene are DFQATT and SNEGSKA (reference sequence). This CDR3 has 13 residues. The chain's CDR3 is CSEWSLEINKQFF. The CDR3 DNA reads as TGCAGTGAATGGAGTCTGGAGATTAATAAGCAGTTCTTC.

The gene calls are TRBV12-3 or TRBV12-4 and TRBJ2-7, with D perhaps matching TRBD1 (5 bases). The CDR3 sequence is 15 residues long. V was clipped by 1 base and J by 1 base, with 11 bases between them. The CDR3 sequence is CASSLGQHESYEQYF. CDR3 nucleotide sequence: TGTGCCAGCAGTTTAGGACAGCATGAGTCCTACGAGCAGTACTTC.

This clonotype was recorded at least ten times. The CDR3: CASTQPGLLDGTQYF. CDR3 nucleotide sequence: TGTGCCAGCACCCAACCGGGCCTCCTCGATGGGACCCAGTACTTC. This chain links TRBV7-2 with TRBJ2-5; D is unresolved. The germline CDR1 and CDR2 sequences are SGHTA and FQGNSA. V shed 7 bases and J shed 7 bases, with 22 bases lying between them. This CDR3 has 15 residues. Variable domain in full (rest from reference TRBV7-2 and TRBJ2-5): GAGVSQSPSNKVTEKGKDVELRCDPISGHTALYWYRQSLGQGLEFLIYFQGNSAPDKSGLPSDRFSAERTGGSVSTLTIQRTQQEDSAVYLCASTQPGLLDGTQYFGPGTRLLVL.

There are a few counts of this clonotype. Being one base from a much bigger clone, this may be a read error. The J gene is TRBJ2-2, the V gene TRBV5-1; D not resolved. The CDR3 is 14 residues long. Germline CDR1 is SGHRS and CDR2 is YFSETQ. Trimming removed 0 bases from V and 5 bases from J, with 8 bases in between. In DNA, the CDR3 is TGCGCCAGCAGCTTGGCCTTGCGGACCGGGGAGCTGTTTTTT. Translating it yields CASSLALRTGELFF.

The chain couples TRBV9 to TRBJ2-1, with 10 nucleotides matching TRBD1. There are 16 residues in the CDR3. Trimming removed 4 bases from V and 4 bases from J; junction bases left unmatched: 8. The germline V gene encodes CDR1 SGDLS and CDR2 YYNGEE. For the CDR3, the DNA is TGTGCCAGCAGCCCCCGCGGGACAGGGGTTTACAATGAGCAGTTCTTC. It yields the protein CASSPRGTGVYNEQFF.

A word on this clonotype: Germline is not matched at one junction end, which may reflect a read error. V is TRBV12-3 or TRBV12-4 and J is TRBJ2-1, with 9 bases aligning to TRBD2. The CDR3 runs 15 residues. The CDR3 here is CASRGASGIANEEFF. Here the CDR3 DNA reads TGTGCCAGCAGGGGGGCTAGCGGGATAGCAAATGAGGAGTTCTTC.

The chain employs TRBV20-1 and TRBJ1-2, with D uncertain. This CDR3 comprises 12 residues. V was pared by 6 bases and J by 0 bases, with 8 bases between. The germline V gene encodes CDR1 DFQATT and CDR2 SNEGSKA (reference sequence). In DNA, the CDR3 is TGCAGTGCCATTGGGTCTAACTATGGCTACACCTTC. As protein: CSAIGSNYGYTF.

The chain couples TRBV25-1 to TRBJ2-7; D ambiguous. The V end was cut by 7 bases, the J end by 4 bases, with 11 bases between. The germline V gene has CDR1 MGHDK and CDR2 SYGVNS. The CDR3 length is 12 residues. The CDR3 spells CASISSAYEQYF. CDR3 sequence (DNA): TGTGCCAGCATTTCAAGTGCTTACGAGCAGTACTTC.

A word on this clonotype: An end of the junction does not agree with germline; a read error may underlie this. This chain links TRBV7-3 with TRBJ2-1; 7 nucleotides match TRBD2. The CDR3 sequence is 18 residues long. Germline lookup yields CDR1 SGHTA and CDR2 FQGTGA. The CDR3: CAGSPLIFQAGSYNEQFF. The CDR3 DNA sequence: TGTGCCGGCAGCCCCCTTATTTTTCAAGCGGGGTCCTACAATGAGCAGTTCTTC.

The chain uses TRBV4-1 and TRBJ2-3, with no clear D. Germline CDR1 is MGHRA and CDR2 is YSYEKL. The CDR3 length is 15 residues. With 1 base removed from V and 6 bases from J, the gap between germline ends came to 14 bases. In DNA form, the CDR3 reads TGCGCCAGCAGCCAAGCCCAAAAACCCTTGGATACGCAGTATTTT. Protein: CASSQAQKPLDTQYF.

This clonotype was recorded a few times. The V and J genes are TRBV6-2 or TRBV6-3 and TRBJ2-7; D gene uncertain. V was pared by 6 bases and J by 3 bases, with 12 bases between. This CDR3 region has 13 residues. Germline lookup yields CDR1 MNHEY and CDR2 SVGEGT. In DNA, the CDR3 is TGTGCCAGCAGACCCGACGCTAACTACGAGCAGTACTTC. Translation: CASRPDANYEQYF.

This clonotype came up a few times. V usage is TRBV20-1 and J usage is TRBJ2-1; TRBD2 aligns across 11 bases. This CDR3 spans 18 amino acids. J lost 1 base, V lost 0 bases, and 8 bases had no gene match. Germline assignment: CDR1 DFQATT and CDR2 SNEGSKA (reference sequence). The chain's CDR3 is CSARDYSGGAGSYNEQFF. For the CDR3, the DNA is TGCAGTGCTAGAGATTATAGCGGGGGGGCCGGTTCCTACAATGAGCAGTTCTTC.

The genes are TRBV14 and TRBJ2-6; D is undetermined. Trimming stripped 0 bases from V and 3 bases from J, with 9 bases between. Germline assignment: CDR1 SGHDN and CDR2 FVKESK. The CDR3 runs 16 residues. The CDR3 region has the DNA TGTGCCAGCAGCCAAGATTTGGGCCTTGGGGCCAACGTCCTGACTTTC. It yields the protein CASSQDLGLGANVLTF. Full variable domain (rest looked up from reference TRBV14 and TRBJ2-6): EAGVTQFPSHSVIEKGQTVTLRCDPISGHDNLYWYRRVMGKEIKFLLHFVKESKQDESGMPNNRFLAERTGGTYSTLKVQPAELEDSGVYFCASSQDLGLGANVLTFGAGSRLTVL.

This chain links TRBV28 with TRBJ2-7, with D perhaps given as TRBD1 or TRBD2 (5 bases each). The V gene lost 2 bases and the J gene lost 4 bases, with 15 bases spanning the gap. The CDR3 has 15 residues. Per the germline V gene, CDR1 is MDHEN and CDR2 is SYDVKM. The DNA for the CDR3 is TGTGCCAGCAGTTTAGACCGGGACCCTATATACGAGCAGTACTTC. This sequence encodes CASSLDRDPIYEQYF.